This is a list of T cell receptor beta chains from one sample in a study of beta chain features in type 1 diabetes. The protocol was immunoSEQ multiplex PCR, while the TCRdb copy is restricted to in-frame clones and leaves out a portion. The sample yields 450,000 to 550,000 clones, around 28% seen once. The sample was naive CD4+ T cells from blood. These receptors were taken from a man between 18 and 35 years old in good health. The CDR3 runs from the conserved cysteine through the conserved F or W. Each record gives: J gene, D gene, V gene, clone size, CDR3 protein, CDR3 DNA. The D gene is left open where the match is weak. Clone size is given for some rows only: seen once, a few or many times, or a class if the clone is expanded.

TRBJ2-5	TRBD2	TRBV27	once	CASSLLAGGQETQYF	TGTGCCAGCAGCCTCCTAGCGGGAGGTCAAGAGACCCAGTACTTC
TRBJ2-1	TRBD2	TRBV6-1	few	CASSAQGLAGSYEQFF	TGTGCCAGCAGTGCGCAGGGACTAGCGGGATCCTATGAGCAGTTCTTC
TRBJ1-1	NA	TRBV18	once	CASHEGGTEAFF	TGTGCCAGTCACGAGGGGGGAACTGAAGCTTTCTTT
TRBJ2-2	NA	TRBV4-3	NA	CASSQVAGPNTGELFF	TGCGCCAGCAGCCAAGTTGCGGGGCCTAACACCGGGGAGCTGTTTTTT
TRBJ2-5	NA	TRBV30	NA	CAWRQPGLLQETQYF	TGTGCCTGGAGGCAGCCGGGTCTCCTTCAAGAGACCCAGTACTTC
TRBJ2-7	NA	TRBV9	NA	CASSADIYSYEQYF	TGTGCCAGCAGCGCGGACATTTATTCCTACGAGCAGTACTTC
TRBJ2-5	NA	TRBV25-1	few	CASIGGRVLQETQYF	TGTGCCAGCATTGGAGGGCGGGTGCTTCAAGAGACCCAGTACTTC
TRBJ2-7	TRBD2	TRBV29-1	few	CSGGTSGTEQYF	TGCAGCGGAGGGACTAGCGGGACCGAGCAGTACTTC
TRBJ2-7	NA	TRBV7-9	NA	CASSSKGDLYEQYF	TGTGCCAGCAGCTCAAAGGGTGACCTTTACGAGCAGTACTTC
TRBJ2-1	TRBD2	TRBV5-1	NA	CASSLDAGREVEQFF	TGCGCCAGCAGCTTGGACGCGGGCCGGGAGGTTGAGCAGTTCTTC
TRBJ2-7	TRBD1	TRBV15	NA	CATSRDIADRTYEQYF	TGTGCCACCAGCAGAGATATCGCGGACAGGACCTACGAGCAGTACTTC
TRBJ2-3	TRBD1	TRBV11-2	few	CASSRGQGADTQYF	TGTGCCAGCAGCAGAGGACAGGGAGCAGATACGCAGTATTTT
TRBJ1-2	TRBD1	TRBV9	NA	CASSVGLDRGHYGYTF	TGTGCCAGCAGCGTAGGCCTGGACAGGGGACACTATGGCTACACCTTC